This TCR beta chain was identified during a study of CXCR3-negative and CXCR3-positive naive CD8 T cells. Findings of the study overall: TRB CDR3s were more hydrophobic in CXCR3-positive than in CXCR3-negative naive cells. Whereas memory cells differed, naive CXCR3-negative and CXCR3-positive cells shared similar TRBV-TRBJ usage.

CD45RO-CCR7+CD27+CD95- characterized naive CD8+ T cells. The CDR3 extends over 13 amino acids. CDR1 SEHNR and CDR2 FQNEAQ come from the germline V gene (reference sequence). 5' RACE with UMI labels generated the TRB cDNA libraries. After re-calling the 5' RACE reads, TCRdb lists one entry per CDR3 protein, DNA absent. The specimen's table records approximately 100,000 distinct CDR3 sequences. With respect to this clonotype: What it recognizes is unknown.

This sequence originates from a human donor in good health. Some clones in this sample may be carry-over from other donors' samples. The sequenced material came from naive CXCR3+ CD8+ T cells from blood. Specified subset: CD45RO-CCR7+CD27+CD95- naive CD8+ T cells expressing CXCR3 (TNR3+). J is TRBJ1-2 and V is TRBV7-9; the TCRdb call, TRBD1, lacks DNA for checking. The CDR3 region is CASSFDRITGYTF.